The sequence of this T cell receptor beta chain was determined in a study of CXCR3-negative and CXCR3-positive naive CD8 T cells (dated by TCRdb to about 2019). Study-level background: Some 130 million TRB reads were obtained in total, roughly 1.5 +/- 0.3 million reads per library. The TRBV-TRBJ cluster analysis covered naive subsets from roughly five donors and memory cells from 3 donors. Data from around 11 donors, pooled across two independent experiments, went into the diversity and physicochemical repertoire analyses. Results and caveats for the whole study, not just this receptor: Compared with CXCR3-negative naive cells, CXCR3-positive naive cells had TRB CDR3s with higher hydrophobicity (lower Kidera factor 4), lower energy, and higher strength and volume indices. Within the same donor, TRBV-TRBJ usage looked similar between naive CXCR3-negative and CXCR3-positive cells, but memory cells had distinct patterns. Freshly isolated PBMCs were used for most assays because CXCR3 expression partially decreased after cryopreservation. Repertoire diversity was comparably high in both naive subsets but much lower in memory CD8+ T cells. Because surface CD5, which has been linked to self-reactivity in mice, was comparable between naive subsets, TCR interaction strength was also inferred from TRB CDR3 physicochemical properties.

The sequencer was a NextSeq 550. The Human TCR Profiling Kit (MiLaboratory) was used to make UMI-labeled 5' RACE TRB cDNA libraries. The full amount of extracted RNA was used for cDNA synthesis, and the full amount of resulting cDNA was used for PCR amplification. Libraries were prepared in parallel with an identical number of PCR cycles. As for the original processing: With a requirement of at least two reads per UMI, MIGEC and MiXCR extracted about 50,000 +/- 10,000 unique UMI-labeled TRB cDNA molecules per library. On average, each library contained approximately 40,000 +/- 10,000 functional in-frame TRB CDR3 nucleotide clonotypes without stop codons. Diversity metrics, including normalized Shannon-Wiener and Chao1, were computed in VDJtools after downsampling to 5000 UMI-labeled TRB molecules per sample. For the central five CDR3 residues, VDJtools calculated physicochemical properties weighted by clonotype size, namely interaction energy, strength, volume and Kidera factor 4. TCRdb reprocessed the sequencing reads and holds a single record per CDR3 protein sequence, with no DNA. The V and J calls were not made by the authors but by TCRdb's processing. The data table for this sample lists approximately 83,000 distinct CDR3 sequences. The leading ten clones occupy 1.6% of the sample.

With respect to this clonotype: Its antigen is not yet known.

CDR1 SQVTM and CDR2 ANQGSEA were looked up in the germline V gene. The CDR3 sequence holds 12 residues, the cysteine and phenylalanine included. DNA is not on record. For each CD8+ T cell subset, flow sorting was done in triplicate, and about 300,000 cells per subset went directly into RLT lysis buffer. To exclude memory contaminants, naive CD8+ T cells were stringently defined as CD45RO-CCR7+CD27+CD95-. Peripheral blood mononuclear cells were isolated from buffy coats using standard density gradient centrifugation. A FACSAria III was used to flow-sort naive CXCR3-negative and CXCR3-positive CD8+ T cells. Total RNA was extracted from sorted cells using an RNeasy Mini Kit.

The chain is assembled from TRBV29-1 and TRBJ1-2; without DNA, the TCRdb call of TRBD1 cannot be checked. The sequenced sample was naive CXCR3- CD8+ T cells from blood. The sample's cell subset or site label, decoded: CD45RO-CCR7+CD27+CD95- naive CD8+ T cells lacking CXCR3 (TNR3-). This receptor was obtained from a human donor in good health. Some clones in this sample may be carry-over from other donors' samples. The CDR3 reads CSAGGTGYGYTF.